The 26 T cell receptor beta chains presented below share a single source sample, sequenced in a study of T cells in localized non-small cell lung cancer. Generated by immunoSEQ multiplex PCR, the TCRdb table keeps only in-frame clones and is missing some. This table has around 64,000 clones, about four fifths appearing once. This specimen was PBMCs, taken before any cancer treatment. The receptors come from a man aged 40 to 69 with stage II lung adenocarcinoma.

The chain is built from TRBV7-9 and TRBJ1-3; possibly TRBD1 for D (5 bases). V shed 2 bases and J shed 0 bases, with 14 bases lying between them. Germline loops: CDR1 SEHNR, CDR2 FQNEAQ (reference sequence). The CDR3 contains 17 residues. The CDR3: CASSLSRGKDSGNTIYF. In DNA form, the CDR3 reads TGTGCCAGCAGCTTAAGCCGGGGGAAGGACTCTGGAAACACCATATATTTT.

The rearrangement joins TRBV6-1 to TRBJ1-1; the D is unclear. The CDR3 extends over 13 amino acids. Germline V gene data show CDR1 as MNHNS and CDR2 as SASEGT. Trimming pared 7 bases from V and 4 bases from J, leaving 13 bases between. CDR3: CASTIDPGTEAFF. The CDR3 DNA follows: TGTGCCAGCACCATTGATCCCGGCACTGAAGCTTTCTTT.

The CDR3 DNA reads TGTGCCAGCAGCTTAACGTTTGGGGACCCTAGCGAGCAGTACTTC. This sequence encodes CASSLTFGDPSEQYF. The chain recombines TRBV7-3 with TRBJ2-7; D may match TRBD1 or TRBD2 (5 bases each). There are 15 residues in the CDR3. V lost 0 bases, J lost 6 bases, and 15 bases lay in between. Germline V CDR1 and CDR2: SGHTA, FQGTGA.

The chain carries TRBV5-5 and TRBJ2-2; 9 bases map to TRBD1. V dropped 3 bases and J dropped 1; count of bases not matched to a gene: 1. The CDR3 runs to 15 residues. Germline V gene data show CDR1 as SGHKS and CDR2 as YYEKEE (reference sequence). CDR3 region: CASSYRGQNTGELFF. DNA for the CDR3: TGTGCCAGCAGCTACAGGGGGCAGAACACCGGGGAGCTGTTTTTT.

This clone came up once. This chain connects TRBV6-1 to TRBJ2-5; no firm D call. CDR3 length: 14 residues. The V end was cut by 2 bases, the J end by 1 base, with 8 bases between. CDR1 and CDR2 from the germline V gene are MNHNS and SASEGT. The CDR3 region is CASSEIDLQETQYF. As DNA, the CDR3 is TGTGCCAGCAGTGAAATAGACCTCCAAGAGACCCAGTACTTC.

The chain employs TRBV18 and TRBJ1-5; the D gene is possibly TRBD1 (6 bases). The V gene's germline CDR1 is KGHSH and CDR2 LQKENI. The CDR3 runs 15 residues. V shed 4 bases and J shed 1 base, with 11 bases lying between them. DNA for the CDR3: TGTGCCAGCTCACTCAATCAGGGGAGCAATCAGCCCCAGCATTTT. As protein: CASSLNQGSNQPQHF.

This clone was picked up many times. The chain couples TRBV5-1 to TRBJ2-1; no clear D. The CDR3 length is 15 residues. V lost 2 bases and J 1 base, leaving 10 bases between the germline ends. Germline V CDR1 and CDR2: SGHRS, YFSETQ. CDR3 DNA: TGCGCCAGCAGCTTAGGATGGGGATCCTACAATGAGCAGTTCTTC. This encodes CASSLGWGSYNEQFF.

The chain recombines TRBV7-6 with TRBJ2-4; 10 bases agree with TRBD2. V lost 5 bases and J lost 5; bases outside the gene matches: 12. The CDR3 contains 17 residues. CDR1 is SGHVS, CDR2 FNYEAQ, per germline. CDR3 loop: CASSPGLARPRENIQYF. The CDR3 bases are TGTGCCAGCAGCCCGGGACTAGCGAGGCCCAGGGAAAACATTCAGTACTTC.

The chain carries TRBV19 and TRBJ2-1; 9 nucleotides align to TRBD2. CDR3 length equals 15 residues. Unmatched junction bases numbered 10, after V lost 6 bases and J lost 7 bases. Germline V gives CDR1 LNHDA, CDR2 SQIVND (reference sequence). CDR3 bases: TGTGCCAGTAGCCCCGTAGAGGCGGGAGGGAATGAGCAGTTCTTC. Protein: CASSPVEAGGNEQFF.

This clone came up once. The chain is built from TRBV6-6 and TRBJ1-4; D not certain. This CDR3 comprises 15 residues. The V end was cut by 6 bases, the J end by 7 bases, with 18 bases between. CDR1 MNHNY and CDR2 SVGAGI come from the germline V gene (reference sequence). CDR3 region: CASSAGPAPPEKLFF. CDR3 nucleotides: TGTGCCAGCAGCGCTGGACCAGCGCCCCCTGAAAAACTGTTTTTT.

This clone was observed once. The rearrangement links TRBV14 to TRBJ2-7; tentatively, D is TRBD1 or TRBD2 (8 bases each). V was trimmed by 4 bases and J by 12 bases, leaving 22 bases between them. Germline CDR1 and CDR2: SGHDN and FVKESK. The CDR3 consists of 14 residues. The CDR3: CASSRGTGPGGSYF. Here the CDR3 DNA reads TGTGCCAGCAGCCGTGGGACAGGACCGGGAGGGTCGTACTTC.

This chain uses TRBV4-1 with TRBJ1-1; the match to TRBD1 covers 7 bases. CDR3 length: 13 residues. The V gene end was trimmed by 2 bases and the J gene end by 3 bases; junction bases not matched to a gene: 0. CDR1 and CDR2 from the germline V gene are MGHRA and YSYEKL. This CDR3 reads CASSQTGDTEAFF. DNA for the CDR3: TGCGCCAGCAGCCAAACAGGGGACACTGAAGCTTTCTTT.

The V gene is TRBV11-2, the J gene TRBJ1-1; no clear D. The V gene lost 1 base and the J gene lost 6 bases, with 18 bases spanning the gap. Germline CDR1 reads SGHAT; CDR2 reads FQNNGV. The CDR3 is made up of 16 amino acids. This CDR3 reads CASSLGVGRGKAEAFF. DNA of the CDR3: TGTGCCAGCAGCTTAGGGGTCGGCCGAGGGAAAGCTGAAGCTTTCTTT. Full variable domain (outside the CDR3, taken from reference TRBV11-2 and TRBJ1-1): EAGVAQSPRYKIIEKRQSVAFWCNPISGHATLYWYQQILGQGPKLLIQFQNNGVVDDSQLPKDRFSAERLKGVDSTLKIQPAKLEDSAVYLCASSLGVGRGKAEAFFGQGTRLTVV.

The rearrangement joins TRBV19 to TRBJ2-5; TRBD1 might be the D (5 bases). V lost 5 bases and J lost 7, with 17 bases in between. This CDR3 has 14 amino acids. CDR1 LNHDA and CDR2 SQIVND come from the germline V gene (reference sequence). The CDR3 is CASSSQGGLGTQYF. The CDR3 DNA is TGTGCCAGTAGTTCCCAGGGTGGCCTTGGGACCCAGTACTTC.

This chain's CDR3 is CASSLGQSSGNTIYF. CDR3 DNA sequence: TGTGCCAGCTCACTTGGACAGAGCTCTGGAAACACCATATATTTT. The gene calls are TRBV18 and TRBJ1-3; a weak D match, TRBD1 (6 bases). The V end lost 4 bases, the J end lost 0 bases, and 10 bases lay between the germline ends. CDR3 length: 15 amino acids. CDR1 and CDR2 from the germline V gene are KGHSH and LQKENI.

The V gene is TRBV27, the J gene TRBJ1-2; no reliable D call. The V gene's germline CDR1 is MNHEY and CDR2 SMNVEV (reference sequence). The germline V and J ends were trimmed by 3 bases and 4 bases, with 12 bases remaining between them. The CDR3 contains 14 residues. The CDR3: CASSFSVVGYGYTF. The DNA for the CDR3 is TGTGCCAGCAGTTTCTCGGTAGTTGGCTATGGCTACACCTTC.

CDR3: CASSGGGGRSGNTIYF. The DNA of the CDR3 is TGCGCCAGCAGCGGAGGTGGGGGGCGATCTGGAAACACCATATATTTT. The chain links TRBV5-1 to TRBJ1-3, with a weak D call TRBD1 (6 bases). This CDR3 is 16 amino acids long. Trimming took 4 bases from V and 1 from J, leaving 15 bases between them. CDR1 and CDR2 (germline): SGHRS, YFSETQ.

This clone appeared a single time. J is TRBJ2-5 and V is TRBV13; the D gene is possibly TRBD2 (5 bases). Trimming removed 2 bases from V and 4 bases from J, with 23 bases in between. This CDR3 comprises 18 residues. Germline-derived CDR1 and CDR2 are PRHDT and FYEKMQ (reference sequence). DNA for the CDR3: TGTGCCAGCAGCTTAAGACCCCTCTTTAGCGCCCCCCCAGAGACCCAGTACTTC. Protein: CASSLRPLFSAPPETQYF.

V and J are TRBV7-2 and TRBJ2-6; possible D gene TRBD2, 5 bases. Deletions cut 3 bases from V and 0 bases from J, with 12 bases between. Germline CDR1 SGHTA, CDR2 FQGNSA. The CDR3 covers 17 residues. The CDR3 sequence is CASSLGRKGSGANVLTF. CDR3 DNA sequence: TGTGCCAGCAGCTTGGGGAGAAAGGGCTCTGGGGCCAACGTCCTGACTTTC.

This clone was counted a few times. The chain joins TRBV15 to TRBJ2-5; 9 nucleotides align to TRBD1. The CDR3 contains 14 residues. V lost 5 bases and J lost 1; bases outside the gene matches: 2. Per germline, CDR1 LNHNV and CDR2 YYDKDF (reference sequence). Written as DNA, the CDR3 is TGTGCCACCAGCGTGGGACAGGGCCAAGAGACCCAGTACTTC. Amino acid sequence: CATSVGQGQETQYF.

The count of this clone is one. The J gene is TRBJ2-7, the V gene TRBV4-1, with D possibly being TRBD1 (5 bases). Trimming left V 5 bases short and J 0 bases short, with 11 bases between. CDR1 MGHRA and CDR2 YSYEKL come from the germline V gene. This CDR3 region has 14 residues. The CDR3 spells CASSSTGSSYEQYF. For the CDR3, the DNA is TGCGCCAGCAGCTCCACAGGAAGCTCCTACGAGCAGTACTTC.

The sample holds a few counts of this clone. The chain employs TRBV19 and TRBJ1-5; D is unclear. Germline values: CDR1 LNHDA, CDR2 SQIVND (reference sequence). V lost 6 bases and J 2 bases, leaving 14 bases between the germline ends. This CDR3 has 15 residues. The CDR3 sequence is CASSTVTRGNQPQHF. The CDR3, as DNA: TGTGCCAGTAGCACGGTGACTAGGGGCAATCAGCCCCAGCATTTT. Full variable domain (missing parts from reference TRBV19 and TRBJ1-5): DGGITQSPKYLFRKEGQNVTLSCEQNLNHDAMYWYRQDPGQGLRLIYYSQIVNDFQKGDIAEGYSVSREKKESFPLTVTSAQKNPTAFYLCASSTVTRGNQPQHFGDGTRLSIL.

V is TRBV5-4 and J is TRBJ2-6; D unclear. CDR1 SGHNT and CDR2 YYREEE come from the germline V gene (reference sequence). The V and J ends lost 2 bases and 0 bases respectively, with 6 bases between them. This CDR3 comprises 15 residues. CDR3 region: CASSFSLSGANVLTF. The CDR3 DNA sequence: TGTGCCAGCAGCTTTTCTCTCTCTGGGGCCAACGTCCTGACTTTC.

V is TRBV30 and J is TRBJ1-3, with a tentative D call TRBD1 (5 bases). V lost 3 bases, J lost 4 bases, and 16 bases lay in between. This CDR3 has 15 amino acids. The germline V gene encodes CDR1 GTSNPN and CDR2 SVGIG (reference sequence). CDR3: CAWSEGTYTGNTIYF. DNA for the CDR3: TGTGCCTGGAGCGAAGGGACCTACACCGGAAACACCATATATTTT.

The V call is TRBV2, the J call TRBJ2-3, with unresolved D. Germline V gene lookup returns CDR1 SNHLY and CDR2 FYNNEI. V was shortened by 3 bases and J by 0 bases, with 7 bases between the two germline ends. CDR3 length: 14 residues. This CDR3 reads CASSEYGSTDTQYF. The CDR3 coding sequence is TGTGCCAGCAGTGAGTACGGTAGCACAGATACGCAGTATTTT.

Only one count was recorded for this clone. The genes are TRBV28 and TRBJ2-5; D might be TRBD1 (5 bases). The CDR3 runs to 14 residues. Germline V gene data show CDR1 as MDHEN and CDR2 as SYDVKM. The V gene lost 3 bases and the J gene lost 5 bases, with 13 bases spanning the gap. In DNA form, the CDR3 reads TGTGCCAGCAGTTTGGAAGGGGCCGGGGAGACCCAGTACTTC. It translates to CASSLEGAGETQYF.